The clone carrying this T cell receptor (beta chain) is a singleton in its sample. This record comes from a study of blood T cell repertoires in COVID-19. On the study more broadly: Samples came from the United States, Italy and Spain, spanning acute and convalescent COVID-19. T cells, B-cell-depleted T cells, or PBMCs provided the cDNA or gDNA that served as material.

In the authors' workflow: How many nucleated cells were present was estimated from reference gene primer amplification. The protocol was immunoSEQ multiplex PCR, while the TCRdb copy is restricted to in-frame clones and leaves out a portion. That table is the source of V, J and clone size, and D and trimming were worked out from the DNA. Of some 180,000 clones listed, approximately 79% are singletons. CDR1 is LNHNV and CDR2 is YYDKDF in the germline V gene (reference sequence). The CDR3 length is 11 residues. V dropped 5 bases and J dropped 9 bases, with 11 bases sitting between them. The clonotype originates from a man over 45 who had recovered from COVID-19. Source material: peripheral blood. J is TRBJ2-7 and V is TRBV15; the D gene is possibly TRBD2 (5 bases). The CDR3 here is CATSRGGAQYF. The CDR3 nucleotides read TGTGCCACCAGCCGAGGAGGAGCGCAGTACTTC.